The clone carrying this T cell receptor beta chain occurred many times. What it binds is unknown. Germline CDR1 and CDR2: SGHTA and FQGNSA. This CDR3 spans 16 amino acids. Trimming at V came to 2 bases and at J to 7 bases, leaving 11 bases not matched to a gene. The data were obtained in a study of glioma-infiltrating T cells. General study points: Very few CDR3 sequences were shared between tissue and blood. Above-expected tissue-blood divergence occurred in all gliomas, most in low-grade ones.

Using RNA template, CDR3s of TCR alpha and beta were amplified with iRepertoire arm-PCR. One-step reverse transcription and amplification started from approximately 100-400 ng of tissue mRNA or PBMC total RNA. TCRdb used MiXCR to reprocess the multiplex PCR reads, holding one entry per CDR3 protein. The profile shows over 100,000 distinct CDR3 sequences, about 25% of them singletons. The specimen sequenced was glioma tissue, nonneoplastic brain tissue, or PBMCs (not recorded which). The clonotype originates from a human donor with low-grade glioma or glioblastoma, undergoing nonglioma brain surgery, or in good health (not recorded which). The V and J genes are TRBV7-2 and TRBJ1-5; TRBD1 matches at 7 bases. The CDR3: CASSLRTGWIEQPQHF. As DNA, the CDR3 is TGTGCCAGCAGCTTAAGGACAGGCTGGATCGAACAGCCCCAGCATTTT.